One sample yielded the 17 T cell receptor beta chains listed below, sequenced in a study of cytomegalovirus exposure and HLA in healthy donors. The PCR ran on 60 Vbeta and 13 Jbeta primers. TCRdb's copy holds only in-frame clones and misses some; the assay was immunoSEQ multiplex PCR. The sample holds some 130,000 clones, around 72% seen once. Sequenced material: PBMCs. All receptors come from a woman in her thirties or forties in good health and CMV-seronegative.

The CDR3 loop is CASAQSANTEAFF. CDR3 sequence (DNA): TGTGCCAGCGCCCAGTCCGCGAACACTGAAGCTTTCTTT. V gene TRBV7-9 combines with J gene TRBJ1-1; D is unresolved. The CDR3 covers 13 residues. Germline CDR1 is SEHNR and CDR2 is FQNEAQ (reference sequence). Trimming pared 8 bases from V and 1 base from J, leaving 11 bases between.

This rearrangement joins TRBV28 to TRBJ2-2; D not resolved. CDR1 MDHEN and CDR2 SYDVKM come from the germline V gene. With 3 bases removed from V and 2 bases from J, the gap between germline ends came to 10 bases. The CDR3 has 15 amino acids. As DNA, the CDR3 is TGTGCCAGCAGTTTTGGTCAGGTTAACACCGGGGAGCTGTTTTTT. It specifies CASSFGQVNTGELFF.

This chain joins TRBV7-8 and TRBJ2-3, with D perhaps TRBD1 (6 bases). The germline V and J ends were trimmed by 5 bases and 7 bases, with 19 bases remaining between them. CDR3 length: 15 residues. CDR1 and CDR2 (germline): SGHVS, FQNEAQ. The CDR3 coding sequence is TGTGCCAGCAGCCTCGGGACAATGGCTGTGCATACGCAGTATTTT. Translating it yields CASSLGTMAVHTQYF.

The CDR3 is CASSPAGGETEAFF. The CDR3 region has the DNA TGTGCCAGCAGCCCCGCCGGGGGAGAGACTGAAGCTTTCTTT. V and J are TRBV7-9 and TRBJ1-1, with D perhaps matching TRBD1 (5 bases). CDR1 and CDR2 (germline): SEHNR, FQNEAQ (reference sequence). V gave up 5 bases and J gave up 5 bases, with 15 bases separating them. CDR3 length: 14 residues.

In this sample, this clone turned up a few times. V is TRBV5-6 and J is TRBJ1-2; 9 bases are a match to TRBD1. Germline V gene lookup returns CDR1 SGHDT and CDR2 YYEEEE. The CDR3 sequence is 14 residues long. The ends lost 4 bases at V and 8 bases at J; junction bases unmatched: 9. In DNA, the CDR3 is TGTGCCAGCAGCAGGGTGGACAGGGGCGACGGCTACACCTTC. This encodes CASSRVDRGDGYTF.

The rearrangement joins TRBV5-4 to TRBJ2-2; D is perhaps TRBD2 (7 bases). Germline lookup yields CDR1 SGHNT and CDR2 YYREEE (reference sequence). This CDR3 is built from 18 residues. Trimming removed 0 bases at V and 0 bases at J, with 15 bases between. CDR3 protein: CASSLVGGGAANTGELFF. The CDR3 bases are TGTGCCAGCAGCTTGGTCGGAGGGGGGGCGGCGAACACCGGGGAGCTGTTTTTT.

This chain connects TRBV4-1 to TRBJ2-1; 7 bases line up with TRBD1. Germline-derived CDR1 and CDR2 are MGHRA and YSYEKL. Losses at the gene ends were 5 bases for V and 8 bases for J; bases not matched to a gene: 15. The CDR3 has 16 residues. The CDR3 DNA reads TGCGCCAGCAGCTCTAGGGTGGCAGGGGGATATTATGAGCAGTTCTTC. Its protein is CASSSRVAGGYYEQFF.

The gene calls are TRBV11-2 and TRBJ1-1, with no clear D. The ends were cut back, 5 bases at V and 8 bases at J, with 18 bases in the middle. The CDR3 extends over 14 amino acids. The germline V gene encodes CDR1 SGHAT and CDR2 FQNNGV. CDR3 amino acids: CASSARSRAPEAFF. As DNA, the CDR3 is TGTGCCAGCAGCGCACGAAGTAGAGCCCCAGAAGCTTTCTTT.

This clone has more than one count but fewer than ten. The CDR3 sequence: CASSLGANTQYF. The CDR3 DNA is TGTGCCAGCAGCTTAGGGGCAAATACGCAGTATTTT. This chain joins TRBV7-9 and TRBJ2-3; D gene uncertain. The length of the CDR3 is 12 residues. Trimming left V 1 base short and J 7 bases short, with 6 bases between. The germline CDR1 and CDR2 sequences are SEHNR and FQNEAQ (reference sequence).

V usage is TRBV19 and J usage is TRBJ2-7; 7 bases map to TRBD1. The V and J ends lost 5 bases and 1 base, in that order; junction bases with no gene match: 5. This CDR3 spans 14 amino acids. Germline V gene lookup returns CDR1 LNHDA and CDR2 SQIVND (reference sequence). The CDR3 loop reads CASSSWTGSYEQYF. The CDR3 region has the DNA TGTGCCAGTAGTTCTTGGACAGGATCCTACGAGCAGTACTTC.

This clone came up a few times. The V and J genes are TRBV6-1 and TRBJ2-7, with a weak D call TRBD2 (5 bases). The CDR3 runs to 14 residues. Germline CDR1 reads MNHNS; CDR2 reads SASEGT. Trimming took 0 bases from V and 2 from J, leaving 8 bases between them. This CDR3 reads CASSEAEGPYEQYV. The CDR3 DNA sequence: TGTGCCAGCAGTGAAGCTGAGGGCCCCTACGAGCAGTACGTC.

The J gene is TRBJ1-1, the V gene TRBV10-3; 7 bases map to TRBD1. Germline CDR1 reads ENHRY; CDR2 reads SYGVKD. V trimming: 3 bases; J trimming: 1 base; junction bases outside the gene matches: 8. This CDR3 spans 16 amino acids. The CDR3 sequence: CAISDSRGQTNTEAFF. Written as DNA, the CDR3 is TGTGCCATCAGTGATAGCCGGGGACAGACGAACACTGAAGCTTTCTTT.

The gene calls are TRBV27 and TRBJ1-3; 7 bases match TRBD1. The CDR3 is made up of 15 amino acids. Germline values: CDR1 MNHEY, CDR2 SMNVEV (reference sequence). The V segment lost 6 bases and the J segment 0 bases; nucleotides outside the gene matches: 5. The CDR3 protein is CASSPTGLSGNTIYF. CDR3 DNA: TGTGCCAGCAGCCCGACAGGGCTCTCTGGAAACACCATATATTTT.

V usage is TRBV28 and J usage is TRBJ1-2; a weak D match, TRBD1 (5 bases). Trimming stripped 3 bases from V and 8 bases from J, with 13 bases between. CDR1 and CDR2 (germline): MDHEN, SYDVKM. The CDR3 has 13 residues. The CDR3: CASSFRGTQGYTF. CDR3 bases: TGTGCCAGCAGTTTTAGGGGCACTCAGGGCTACACCTTC.

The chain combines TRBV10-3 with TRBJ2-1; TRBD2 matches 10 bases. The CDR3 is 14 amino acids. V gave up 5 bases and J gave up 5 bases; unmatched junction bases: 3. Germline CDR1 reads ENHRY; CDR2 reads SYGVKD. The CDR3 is CAISLAGDNNEQFF. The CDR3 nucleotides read TGTGCCATCAGTCTAGCGGGGGACAACAATGAGCAGTTCTTC.

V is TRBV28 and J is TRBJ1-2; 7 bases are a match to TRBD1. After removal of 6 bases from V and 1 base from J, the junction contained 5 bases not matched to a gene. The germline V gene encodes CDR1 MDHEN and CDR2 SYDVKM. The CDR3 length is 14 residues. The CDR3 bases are TGTGCCAGCAGCCAGGGGGGAAATAACTATGGCTACACCTTC. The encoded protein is CASSQGGNNYGYTF.

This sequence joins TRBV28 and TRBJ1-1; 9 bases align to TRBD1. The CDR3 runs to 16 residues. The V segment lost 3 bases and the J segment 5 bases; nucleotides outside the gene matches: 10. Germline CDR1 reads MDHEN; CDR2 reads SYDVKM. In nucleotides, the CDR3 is TGTGCCAGCAGTTTGGGACAGGGAGTAAGAGGGACTGAAGCTTTCTTT. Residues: CASSLGQGVRGTEAFF.